This TCR beta chain was sequenced in a study of T cell changes during pregnancy in multiple sclerosis. The CDR3 sequence is 16 residues long. The germline gives CDR1 SGHNT, CDR2 YYREEE (reference sequence). Trimming took 1 base from V and 9 from J; bases not matched to a gene: 9. TCRdb keeps only in-frame clones here, not all; method: immunoSEQ multiplex PCR. Of about 100,000 clones in the sample, just over 90% were seen once. The starting material was peripheral blood, obtained after pregnancy. The chain combines TRBV5-4 with TRBJ2-5; 13 bases are shared with TRBD2. This TCR derives from a female donor with multiple sclerosis, enrolled in a pregnancy study. Here the CDR3 DNA reads TGTGCCAGCAGCTTGTTGACTAGCGGGGGGAACGGGGCCCAGTACTTC. Protein sequence: CASSLLTSGGNGAQYF.